Reported below is one T cell receptor beta chain. V was cut by 7 bases and J by 3 bases, with 30 bases left in between. The germline V gene has CDR1 SNHLY and CDR2 FYNNEI. The CDR3 totals 20 residues. Seattle researchers signed up patients amid active infection and tracked them longitudinally. This sample stems from a study of blood T cell repertoires in COVID-19. Study at large: Researchers got acute and convalescent COVID-19 samples from the United States, Italy and Spain. PBMCs, B-cell-depleted T cells, or T cells were the source of the cDNA or gDNA that made up the material.

Original processing notes: Amplifying reference gene primers gave estimates of nucleated cell counts. The table came from immunoSEQ multiplex PCR; TCRdb's copy has only in-frame clones and leaves some out. V, J and clone size are those of that table, while D and trimming were read from the DNA. The data contain 300,000 to 400,000 clones, around 86% of them singletons. The source material was peripheral blood. The origin of this receptor is a woman aged 45-65 years with COVID-19, enrolled during active disease. This chain joins TRBV2 and TRBJ1-4; perhaps TRBD1 as D (5 bases). CDR3 in amino acids: CASNGGLGATLPHSNEKLFF. Written as DNA, the CDR3 is TGTGCCAGCAATGGTGGGTTAGGGGCGACGCTACCTCACTCTAATGAAAAACTGTTTTTT.